The T cell receptor beta chain under discussion was sequenced for a study of shared clonotypes between healthy human individuals. General study results and limits: Sorted-subset samples were not fully sequenced, rarefaction indicated.

About this clone itself: What it binds is unknown.

The CDR3 has 16 amino acids. Germline V gene sequence: CDR1 SGHRS, CDR2 YFSETQ. The ends lost 2 bases at V and 6 bases at J; junction bases unmatched: 8. Here immunoSEQ multiplex PCR was the method, and the copy in TCRdb shows in-frame clones only, minus some. The data contain approximately 98,000 clones, roughly 70% of them singletons. The specimen sequenced was memory CD8+ T cells sorted from blood. Subset described: CD45RO+ cells pooled with CCR7-negative TemRA cells. This receptor was identified in a woman aged 25 to 39 in good health. The V and J genes are TRBV5-1 and TRBJ2-3, with 11 bases lining up with TRBD2. The CDR3 reads CASSLGLAGGLDTQYF. The DNA for the CDR3 is TGCGCCAGCAGCTTAGGGCTAGCGGGAGGTCTGGATACGCAGTATTTT. The whole variable domain, remainder taken from reference TRBV5-1 and TRBJ2-3, is KAGVTQTPRYLIKTRGQQVTLSCSPISGHRSVSWYQQTPGQGLQFLFEYFSETQRNKGNFPGRFSGRQFSNSRSEMNVSTLELGDSALYLCASSLGLAGGLDTQYFGPGTRLTVL.